This TCR beta chain originates from a study of vaccination effects on CD4 cells after COVID-19. Looking at the study overall: Vaccination of participants consisted of two doses of either the BNT162b2 or mRNA-1273 vaccine. The study's findings and limits: Missing from the study were early post-infection timepoints, and its convalescent patients were few.

Following culture for approximately 11 days, CD4+ T cells were isolated. IL-2 medium was substituted for half the medium on days 3 and 7. Trimming took off 6 bases at V and 4 bases at J, with 18 bases between the two ends. Germline CDR1 GTSNPN, CDR2 SVGIG (reference sequence). The CDR3 is made up of 15 amino acids. Libraries were prepared by immunoSEQ multiplex PCR; TCRdb keeps only in-frame clonotypes and omits some of them. The top ten clones hold approximately 12% of a sample with approximately 47,000 clones, 76% of them seen once. On this clone: Its target is not known.

The TCR originated in a human donor who had a prior SARS-CoV-2 infection. Sequencing used CD4+ T cells from PBMCs cultured without peptide, obtained before COVID-19 vaccination. V usage is TRBV30 and J usage is TRBJ1-4; D is unresolved. The CDR3 reads CACSSPSGFNEKLFF. DNA of the CDR3: TGTGCCTGTTCCTCGCCGTCGGGTTTTAATGAAAAACTGTTTTTT.